Here is one T cell receptor beta chain with its context. The data derive from a study of blood T cells in healthy people across ages. Primed by a sample-barcoded 5' primer and a J-beta primer mix, a second PCR proceeded for 7 to 11 cycles. Via MiXCR, TCRdb re-called the 5' RACE reads, giving one row per CDR3 protein. The table lists about a million distinct CDR3 sequences, just over 50% of them singletons. Trimming took 6 bases from V and 4 from J; bases not matched to a gene: 8. Germline-derived CDR1 and CDR2 are MNHEY and SVGEGT. The CDR3 length is 15 residues. Total RNA was extracted at no less than 5 micrograms per sample.

Sequenced sample: blood. This TCR derives from a woman aged 60-75 years in good health. The rearrangement links TRBV6-2 or TRBV6-3 to TRBJ2-1, with 8 bases lining up with TRBD1. CDR3 sequence: CASSLDRGDYNEQFF. The CDR3 DNA sequence: TGTGCCAGCAGCCTAGACAGGGGTGATTACAATGAGCAGTTCTTC.